This T cell receptor beta chain was captured by sequencing in a study of T cells after yellow fever vaccination. V lost 0 bases to trimming and J lost 5 bases, with 13 bases between them. CDR1 is LGHNA and CDR2 is YNFKEQ in the germline V gene. This CDR3 spans 16 amino acids. UMIs and a universal primer site were added when TCR cDNA was made by 5'RACE template switching. TCRdb reanalysed the 5' RACE reads using MiXCR and keeps one entry per CDR3 protein. The repertoire holds 60,000 or so distinct CDR3 sequences, with around 6.9% as singletons. This clonotype was observed many times. This specimen consisted of CD8+ T cells sorted from PBMCs, obtained on the day of the first yellow fever vaccination. The J gene is TRBJ1-4, the V gene TRBV4-2, with D perhaps TRBD1 (6 bases). The sequence came from a man between 18 and 35 years old who received the YFV17D yellow fever vaccine. CDR3 sequence (DNA): TGTGCCAGCAGCCAAGATCGGGGTGGGGGCAATGAAAAACTGTTTTTT. Protein sequence: CASSQDRGGGNEKLFF.